This TCR beta chain was captured in a study of T cells in Graves' hyperthyroidism and ophthalmopathy. With duration under 3 months, ophthalmopathy was active: Clinical Activity Score at least 3, NOSPECS at least 4. For the diagnoses, clinical symptoms, serum thyroxine and TRAb, thyroid ultrasound and orbital computed tomography were used. The V gene's germline CDR1 is DFQATT and CDR2 SNEGSKA (reference sequence). The trim removed 2 bases at V and 12 bases at J, leaving 10 bases unmatched. The CDR3 loop spans 15 amino acids. What was amplified from RNA transcripts were TCR beta CDR3 regions. HTBI primers drove first-round RT-PCR of the TCR CDR3. From the multiplex PCR reads, TCRdb called clonotypes with MiXCR, one entry per CDR3 protein. The sample consists of about 380,000 distinct CDR3 sequences, around 15% of them appearing once. Notes on the study in general: Ophthalmopathy was told apart from stable hyperthyroidism by a 13 V-J model. Blood also showed most of the thyroid clonotypes that were expanded above 0.001.

In the case of this clonotype: Its antigen is as yet unknown.

V and J are TRBV20-1 and TRBJ2-1; TRBD2 matches at 13 bases. The sequenced material came from blood. The receptor was isolated from a woman in her 30s with Graves' ophthalmopathy. The CDR3 loop is CSARTTSGGARRQFF. The CDR3 DNA is TGCAGTGCTAGAACCACTAGCGGGGGGGCCCGGCGGCAGTTCTTC.